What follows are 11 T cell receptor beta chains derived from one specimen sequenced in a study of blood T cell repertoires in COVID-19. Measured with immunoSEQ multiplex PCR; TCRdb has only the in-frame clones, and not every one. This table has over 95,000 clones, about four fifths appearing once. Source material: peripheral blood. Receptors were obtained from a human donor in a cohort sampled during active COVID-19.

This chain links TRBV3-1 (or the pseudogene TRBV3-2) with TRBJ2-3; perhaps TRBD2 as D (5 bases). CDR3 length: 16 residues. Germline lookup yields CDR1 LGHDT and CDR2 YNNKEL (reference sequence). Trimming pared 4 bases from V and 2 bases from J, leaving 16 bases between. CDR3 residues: CASSRSPGEFTDTQYF. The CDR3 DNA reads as TGTGCCAGCAGCCGTAGTCCCGGGGAGTTCACAGATACGCAGTATTTT.

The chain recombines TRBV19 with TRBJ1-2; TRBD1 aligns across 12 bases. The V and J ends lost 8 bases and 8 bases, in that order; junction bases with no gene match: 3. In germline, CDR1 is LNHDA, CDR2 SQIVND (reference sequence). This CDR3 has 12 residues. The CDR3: CASGDRGQGYTF. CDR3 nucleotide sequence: TGTGCCAGTGGGGACAGGGGGCAAGGCTACACCTTC.

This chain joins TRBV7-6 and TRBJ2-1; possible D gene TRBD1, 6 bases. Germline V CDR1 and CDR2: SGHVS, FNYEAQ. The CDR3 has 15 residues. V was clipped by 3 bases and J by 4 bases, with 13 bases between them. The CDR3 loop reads CASSLGQGMYNEQFF. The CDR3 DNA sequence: TGTGCCAGCAGCTTGGGTCAGGGGATGTACAATGAGCAGTTCTTC.

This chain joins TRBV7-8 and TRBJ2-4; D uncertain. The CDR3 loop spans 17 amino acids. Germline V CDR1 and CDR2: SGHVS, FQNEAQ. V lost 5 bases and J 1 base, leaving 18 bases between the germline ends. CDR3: CASSLRTSPEAKNIQYF. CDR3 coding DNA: TGTGCCAGCAGCCTACGAACCTCCCCGGAGGCCAAAAACATTCAGTACTTC.

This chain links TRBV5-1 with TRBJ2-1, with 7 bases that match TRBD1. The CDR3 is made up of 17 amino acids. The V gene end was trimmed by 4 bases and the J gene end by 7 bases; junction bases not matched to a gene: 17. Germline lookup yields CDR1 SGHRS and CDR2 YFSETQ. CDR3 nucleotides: TGCGCCAGCAGCCGGACGCCACGGTTACAGGGGACGAATGAGCAGTTCTTC. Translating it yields CASSRTPRLQGTNEQFF.

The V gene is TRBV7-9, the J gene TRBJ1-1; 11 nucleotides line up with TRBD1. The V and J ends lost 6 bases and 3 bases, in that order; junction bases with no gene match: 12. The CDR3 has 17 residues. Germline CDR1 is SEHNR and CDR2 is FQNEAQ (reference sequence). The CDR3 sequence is CASSGGQGGHRDTEAFF. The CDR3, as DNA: TGTGCCAGCAGTGGGGGACAGGGGGGACATAGGGACACTGAAGCTTTCTTT. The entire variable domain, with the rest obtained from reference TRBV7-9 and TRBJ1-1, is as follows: DTGVSQNPRHKITKRGQNVTFRCDPISEHNRLYWYRQTLGQGPEFLTYFQNEAQLEKSRLLSDRFSAERPKGSFSTLEIQRTEQGDSAMYLCASSGGQGGHRDTEAFFGQGTRLTVV.

This chain's CDR3 is CATAAGGPGGGSTDTQYF. The CDR3 region has the DNA TGTGCCACCGCGGCGGGAGGGCCGGGGGGAGGAAGCACAGATACGCAGTATTTT. This chain links TRBV28 with TRBJ2-3; 9 bases align to TRBD2. Looked up from germline, CDR1 is MDHEN and CDR2 is SYDVKM. The junction had 17 bases not matched to a gene; V was cut back by 10 bases and J by 0 bases. The CDR3 extends over 18 amino acids.

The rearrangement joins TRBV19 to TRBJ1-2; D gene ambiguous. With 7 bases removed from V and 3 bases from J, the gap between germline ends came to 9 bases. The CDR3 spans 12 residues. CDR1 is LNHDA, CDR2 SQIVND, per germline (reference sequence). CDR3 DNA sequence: TGTGCCAGTAAGTTATCAGACTATGGCTACACCTTC. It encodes CASKLSDYGYTF.

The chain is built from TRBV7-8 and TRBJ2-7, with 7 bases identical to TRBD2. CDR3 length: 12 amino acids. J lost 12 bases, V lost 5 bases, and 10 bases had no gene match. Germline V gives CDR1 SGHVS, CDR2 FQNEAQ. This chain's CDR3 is CASSPSGGIGYF. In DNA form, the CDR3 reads TGTGCCAGCAGCCCTAGCGGAGGAATTGGGTACTTC.

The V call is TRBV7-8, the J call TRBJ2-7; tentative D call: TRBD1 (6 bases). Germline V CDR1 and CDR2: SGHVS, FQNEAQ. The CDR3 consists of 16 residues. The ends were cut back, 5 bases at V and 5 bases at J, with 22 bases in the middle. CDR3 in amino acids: CASSLMGQVLLHEQYF. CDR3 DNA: TGTGCCAGCAGCCTTATGGGACAAGTTTTACTCCACGAGCAGTACTTC.

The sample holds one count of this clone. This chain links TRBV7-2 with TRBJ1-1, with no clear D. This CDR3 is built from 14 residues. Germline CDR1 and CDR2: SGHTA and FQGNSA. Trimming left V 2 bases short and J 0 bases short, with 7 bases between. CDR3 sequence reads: CASSLTSMNTEAFF. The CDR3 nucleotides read TGTGCCAGCAGCTTAACCAGTATGAACACTGAAGCTTTCTTT.